The 15 T cell receptor beta chains below were found in one sample sequenced in a study of cytomegalovirus exposure and HLA in healthy donors. This PCR relied on a set of 60 Vbeta primers and 13 Jbeta primers. The protocol was immunoSEQ multiplex PCR, while the TCRdb copy is restricted to in-frame clones and leaves out a portion. The sample records about 170,000 clones, 62% being singletons. The sequencing input was PBMCs. These receptors were obtained from a man aged 40-55 years in good health and CMV-seronegative.

This clone was seen only a few times. This chain connects TRBV4-3 to TRBJ1-2; D is possibly TRBD1 (5 bases). Per germline, CDR1 LGHNA and CDR2 YSLEER. Trimming removed 2 bases at V and 2 bases at J, with 12 bases between. The CDR3 has 15 residues. CDR3 sequence reads: CASSQRGGANYGYTF. For the CDR3, the DNA is TGCGCCAGCAGCCAACGAGGTGGGGCCAACTATGGCTACACCTTC.

The chain carries TRBV11-2 and TRBJ2-7; 11 bases are a match to TRBD2. The CDR3 has 16 residues. The V gene end was trimmed by 3 bases and the J gene end by 3 bases; junction bases not matched to a gene: 7. Per germline, CDR1 SGHAT and CDR2 FQNNGV. CDR3 region: CASSFSIAGGLYEQYF. As DNA, the CDR3 is TGTGCCAGCAGCTTCTCGATAGCGGGAGGGCTCTACGAGCAGTACTTC. Complete variable domain (other parts from reference TRBV11-2 and TRBJ2-7): EAGVAQSPRYKIIEKRQSVAFWCNPISGHATLYWYQQILGQGPKLLIQFQNNGVVDDSQLPKDRFSAERLKGVDSTLKIQPAKLEDSAVYLCASSFSIAGGLYEQYFGPGTRLTVT.

Details on this clone: The sample has other DNA sequences that encode this CDR3 too. The rearrangement joins TRBV18 to TRBJ2-7; TRBD2 is a possible D gene (6 bases). Germline CDR1 and CDR2: KGHSH and LQKENI. V lost 3 bases and J 5 bases, leaving 8 bases between the germline ends. The CDR3 length is 12 residues. The CDR3 DNA sequence: TGTGCCAGCTCACCGGGACTGGACGAGCAGTACTTC. Protein: CASSPGLDEQYF.

The chain couples TRBV18 to TRBJ1-6; 11 positions match TRBD1. The CDR3 covers 15 residues. The junction had 5 bases not matched to a gene; V was cut back by 6 bases and J by 7 bases. Germline V gene data show CDR1 as KGHSH and CDR2 as LQKENI. The CDR3 loop reads CASSLGQGANSPLHF. In nucleotides, the CDR3 is TGTGCCAGCTCCCTCGGACAGGGGGCCAATTCACCCCTCCACTTT.

The genes are TRBV7-2 and TRBJ1-2; D might be TRBD1 (5 bases). Germline V gives CDR1 SGHTA, CDR2 FQGNSA. CDR3 size: 15 residues. V gave up 1 base and J gave up 4 bases, with 13 bases separating them. The CDR3 DNA sequence: TGTGCCAGCAGCTTAGTGACAGCATCGTCCTATGGCTACACCTTC. Amino acid sequence: CASSLVTASSYGYTF.

This chain uses TRBV19 with TRBJ1-5; 8 positions match TRBD1. With V trimmed by 5 bases and J by 2 bases, 8 bases remained unmatched. Germline V gene sequence: CDR1 LNHDA, CDR2 SQIVND (reference sequence). CDR3 length equals 16 residues. The CDR3 loop reads CASSLLSTGGNQPQHF. In nucleotides, the CDR3 is TGTGCCAGTAGTCTTTTATCGACAGGGGGCAATCAGCCCCAGCATTTT.

This clone was detected once. In DNA form, the CDR3 reads TGCAGCATTGCCTGGGGCGGCGAGAATGATCAGCCCCAGCATTTT. Protein product: CSIAWGGENDQPQHF. V gene TRBV29-1 combines with J gene TRBJ1-5, with D possibly matching TRBD1 (5 bases). The CDR3 runs 15 residues. Trimming pared 8 bases from V and 5 bases from J, leaving 22 bases between. Germline CDR1 SQVTM, CDR2 ANQGSEA.

The genes are TRBV4-3 and TRBJ2-5; D unclear. Looked up from germline, CDR1 is LGHNA and CDR2 is YSLEER. Trimming took 1 base from V and 14 from J, leaving 8 bases between them. The CDR3 consists of 10 residues. CDR3 bases: TGCGCCAGCAGCCAAGTTGGGCATTACTTC. Amino acid sequence: CASSQVGHYF.

This clone was found a few times. The rearrangement joins TRBV5-1 to TRBJ2-7, with D possibly matching TRBD1 (5 bases). Trimming cost V 4 bases and J 5 bases, with 10 bases left between them. CDR1 is SGHRS, CDR2 YFSETQ, per germline. The CDR3 totals 12 residues. The CDR3 sequence: CASSPPGNEQYF. The CDR3 nucleotides are TGCGCCAGCAGCCCTCCAGGGAACGAGCAGTACTTC.

Only a few counts were recorded for this clone. This CDR3 is also generated by other DNA sequences in the sample. The gene calls are TRBV9 and TRBJ2-1; D possibly corresponds to TRBD2 (6 bases). CDR1 and CDR2 (germline): SGDLS, YYNGEE. V was pared by 4 bases and J by 2 bases, with 10 bases between. The CDR3 is made up of 14 amino acids. Written as DNA, the CDR3 is TGTGCCAGCAGCCCAGGAGGGACCTACAATGAGCAGTTCTTC. It yields the protein CASSPGGTYNEQFF.

The gene calls are TRBV10-3 and TRBJ1-3, with D uncertain. V lost 3 bases, J lost 0 bases, and 12 bases lay in between. The CDR3 extends over 16 amino acids. Germline V gene lookup returns CDR1 ENHRY and CDR2 SYGVKD. CDR3 sequence: CAISDTRSSSGNTIYF. CDR3 coding DNA: TGTGCCATCAGTGATACCCGGTCGAGCTCTGGAAACACCATATATTTT.

For the CDR3, the DNA is TGTGCCAGCAGCTTAGACAGCGGTGGGACTGAAGCTTTCTTT. Its protein product is CASSLDSGGTEAFF. The chain carries TRBV11-3 and TRBJ1-1; D gene uncertain. Germline values: CDR1 SGHNT, CDR2 YENEEA. This CDR3 has 14 residues. V was shortened by 0 bases and J by 5 bases, with 10 bases between the two germline ends.

The rearrangement uses TRBV28 and TRBJ1-1; D gene uncertain. Per the germline V gene, CDR1 is MDHEN and CDR2 is SYDVKM. The CDR3 is 15 residues long. The V end lost 4 bases, the J end lost 0 bases, and 12 bases lay between the germline ends. The CDR3 DNA reads as TGTGCCAGCAGTTCCCCGGGAGGGATGAACACTGAAGCTTTCTTT. Its translation: CASSSPGGMNTEAFF.

In its sample, this clone was seen a few times. The chain has TRBV7-6 and TRBJ2-1; D may be TRBD1 (6 bases). The CDR3 contains 12 residues. Between the trimmed V and J ends, which lost 2 bases and 8 bases, there was a span of 7 bases. The V gene's germline CDR1 is SGHVS and CDR2 FNYEAQ. The CDR3 spells CASSLPGDEQFF. CDR3 DNA sequence: TGTGCCAGCAGCTTACCAGGGGATGAGCAGTTCTTC.

The chain joins TRBV2 to TRBJ1-5; perhaps TRBD1 as D (6 bases). Germline lookup yields CDR1 SNHLY and CDR2 FYNNEI. CDR3 length equals 15 residues. The V end lost 6 bases, the J end lost 7 bases, and 19 bases lay between the germline ends. The CDR3 nucleotides are TGTGCCAGCAGGTATTTACAACAGGGAAGCCAGCCCCAGCATTTT. Its translation: CASRYLQQGSQPQHF.